The rows below give T cell receptor beta chains drawn from one sample of a study of OX40 agonist ivuxolimab in advanced cancers. Generated by immunoSEQ multiplex PCR, the TCRdb table keeps only in-frame clones and is missing some. In the table there are approximately 96,000 clones, about 90% of which are singletons. The source material was CD4+ or CD8+ T cells sorted from blood, sampled in a trial of the OX40 agonist ivuxolimab. The receptors derive from an adult with an advanced solid tumor such as melanoma, head and neck, liver or kidney cancer. Both conserved end residues are part of each CDR3.

V gene: TRBV4-3
J gene: TRBJ2-7
CDR3 protein: CAFRTAYEQYF

V gene: TRBV28
J gene: TRBJ1-4
CDR3 protein: CASSLLEGRREKLFF

V gene: TRBV7-9
J gene: TRBJ2-1
CDR3 protein: CASSFRLISYNEQFF

V gene: TRBV30
J gene: TRBJ2-3
CDR3 protein: CAWSVRTSRSTDTQYF

V gene: TRBV7-7
J gene: TRBJ2-2
CDR3 protein: CASSAGQGGGELFF

V gene: TRBV4-3
J gene: TRBJ1-1
CDR3 protein: CASSQDGRGTEAFF

V gene: TRBV5-4
J gene: TRBJ2-3
CDR3 protein: CASSLQGRRTDTQYF

V gene: TRBV5-4
J gene: TRBJ2-5
CDR3 protein: CASSPTRAGSMAQYF

V gene: TRBV19
J gene: TRBJ1-5
CDR3 protein: CASSTRSVNGEPQHF

V gene: TRBV18
J gene: TRBJ1-1
CDR3 protein: CASSPQGATEAFF